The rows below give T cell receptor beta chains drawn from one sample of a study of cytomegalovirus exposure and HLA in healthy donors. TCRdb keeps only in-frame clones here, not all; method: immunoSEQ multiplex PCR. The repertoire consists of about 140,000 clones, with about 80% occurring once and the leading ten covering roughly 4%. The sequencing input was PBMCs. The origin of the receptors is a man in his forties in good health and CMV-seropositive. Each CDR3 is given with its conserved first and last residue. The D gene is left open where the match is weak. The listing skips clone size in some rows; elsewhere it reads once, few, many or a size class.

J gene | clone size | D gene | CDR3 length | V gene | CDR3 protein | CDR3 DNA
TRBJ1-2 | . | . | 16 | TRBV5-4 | CASSQGLGGESYGYTF | TGTGCCAGCAGTCAGGGACTGGGCGGAGAAAGTTATGGCTACACCTTC
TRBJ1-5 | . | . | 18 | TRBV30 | CAWSPDIPHGFSNQPQHF | TGTGCCTGGAGTCCGGACATTCCTCACGGCTTTAGCAATCAGCCCCAGCATTTT
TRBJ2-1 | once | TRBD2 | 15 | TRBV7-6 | CASSLGLAEYNEQFF | TGTGCCAGCAGCTTAGGCCTAGCGGAGTACAATGAGCAGTTCTTC
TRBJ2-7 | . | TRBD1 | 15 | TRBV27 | CASRLRTGTSYEQYF | TGTGCCAGCAGACTGAGGACAGGGACCTCCTACGAGCAGTACTTC
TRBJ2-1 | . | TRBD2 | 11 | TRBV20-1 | CSARDGTRLFF | TGCAGTGCTAGAGATGGGACTAGACTGTTCTTC
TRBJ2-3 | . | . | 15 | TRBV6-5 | CASSLGGRGTDTQYF | TGTGCCAGCAGTTTGGGGGGACGTGGGACAGATACGCAGTATTTT
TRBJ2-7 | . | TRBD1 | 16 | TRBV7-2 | CASSSHPGQGTYEQYF | TGTGCCAGCAGCTCGCACCCGGGACAGGGAACCTACGAGCAGTACTTC
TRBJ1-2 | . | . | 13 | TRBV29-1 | CSVEESGGKGYTF | TGCAGCGTTGAAGAGTCTGGGGGCAAGGGCTACACCTTC
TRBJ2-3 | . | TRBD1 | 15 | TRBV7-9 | CASSLFTGGTDTQYF | TGTGCCAGCAGCTTATTTACAGGGGGCACAGATACGCAGTATTTT
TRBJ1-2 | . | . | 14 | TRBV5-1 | CASRRYTADYGYTF | TGCGCCAGCAGACGTTATACAGCTGACTATGGCTACACCTTC
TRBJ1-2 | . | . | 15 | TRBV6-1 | CASSPNVDSFYGYTF | TGTGCCAGCAGCCCTAACGTTGACAGCTTCTATGGCTACACCTTC
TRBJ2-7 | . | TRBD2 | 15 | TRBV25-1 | CASSAFGTRPYEQYF | TGTGCCAGCAGTGCGTTTGGGACTAGACCCTACGAGCAGTACTTC
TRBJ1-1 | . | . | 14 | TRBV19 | CASSRRQRYTEAFF | TGTGCCAGTAGTAGGAGGCAGCGTTACACTGAAGCTTTCTTT
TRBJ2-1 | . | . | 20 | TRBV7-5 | CARSGSGVGLAGGPLYEQFF | TGTGCCAGAAGCGGCTCCGGGGTTGGACTAGCGGGAGGGCCTTTATATGAGCAGTTCTTC
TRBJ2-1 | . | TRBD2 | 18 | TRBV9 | CASSLSGGEVLSYNEQFF | TGTGCCAGCAGCCTCTCTGGGGGGGAGGTTCTTTCTTACAATGAGCAGTTCTTC
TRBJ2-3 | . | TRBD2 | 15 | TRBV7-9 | CASSPGGGVANTQYF | TGTGCCAGCAGCCCTGGCGGGGGGGTAGCAAATACGCAGTATTTT
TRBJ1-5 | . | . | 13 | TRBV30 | CAWSVLAGMDQHF | TGTGCCTGGAGTGTACTGGCAGGGATGGACCAGCATTTT
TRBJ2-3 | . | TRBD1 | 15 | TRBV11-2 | CASSARGRSTDTQYF | TGTGCCAGCAGCGCCAGGGGGCGCAGCACAGATACGCAGTATTTT
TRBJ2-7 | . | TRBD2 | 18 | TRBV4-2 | CASSQEYLAGLFSYEQYF | TGTGCCAGCAGCCAAGAATACCTAGCGGGCCTTTTCTCCTACGAGCAGTACTTC
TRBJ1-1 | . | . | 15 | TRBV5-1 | CASSLDRPSNTEAFF | TGCGCCAGCAGCTTGGATCGTCCGTCCAACACTGAAGCTTTCTTT
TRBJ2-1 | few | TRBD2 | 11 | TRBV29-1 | CSVTGGVGQFF | TGCAGCGTTACGGGGGGGGTAGGGCAGTTCTTC